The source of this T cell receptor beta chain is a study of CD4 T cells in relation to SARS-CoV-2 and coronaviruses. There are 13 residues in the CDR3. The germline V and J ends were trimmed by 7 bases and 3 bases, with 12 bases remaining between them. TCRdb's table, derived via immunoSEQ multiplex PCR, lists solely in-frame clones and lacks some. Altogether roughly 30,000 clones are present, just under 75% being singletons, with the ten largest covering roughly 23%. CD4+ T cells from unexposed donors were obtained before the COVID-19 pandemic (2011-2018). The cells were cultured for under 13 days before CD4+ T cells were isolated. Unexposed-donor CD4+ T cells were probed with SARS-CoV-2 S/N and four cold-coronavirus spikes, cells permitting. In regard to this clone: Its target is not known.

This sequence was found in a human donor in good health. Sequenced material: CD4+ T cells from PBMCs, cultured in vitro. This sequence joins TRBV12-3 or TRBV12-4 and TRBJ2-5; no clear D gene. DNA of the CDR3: TGTGCCAGCACCCTCGGGCAGGAAGAGACCCAGTACTTC. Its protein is CASTLGQEETQYF.